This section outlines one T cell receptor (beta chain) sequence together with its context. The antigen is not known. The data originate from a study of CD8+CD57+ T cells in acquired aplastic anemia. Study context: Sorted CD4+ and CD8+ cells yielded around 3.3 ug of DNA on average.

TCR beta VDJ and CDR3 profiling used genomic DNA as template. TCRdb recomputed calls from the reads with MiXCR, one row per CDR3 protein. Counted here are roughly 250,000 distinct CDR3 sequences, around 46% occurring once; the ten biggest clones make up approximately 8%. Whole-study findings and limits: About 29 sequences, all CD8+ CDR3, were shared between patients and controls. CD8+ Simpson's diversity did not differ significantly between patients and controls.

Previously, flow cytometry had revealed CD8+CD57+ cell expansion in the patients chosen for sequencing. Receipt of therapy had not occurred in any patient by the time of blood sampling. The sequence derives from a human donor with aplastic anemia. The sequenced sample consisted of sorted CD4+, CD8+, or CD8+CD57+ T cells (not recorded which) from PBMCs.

Written as DNA, the CDR3 is TGTGCCAGCAGCTCCGACACAAATGGCTACACCTTC. This sequence encodes CASSSDTNGYTF. The chain recombines TRBV7-2 with TRBJ1-2; D is unclear. The CDR3 length is 12 residues. Deletions cut 4 bases from V and 6 bases from J, with 9 bases between. CDR1 and CDR2 from the germline V gene are SGHTA and FQGNSA.